One TCR beta chain is described in this entry. At least ten counts were recorded for this clonotype. Its cognate antigen has yet to be identified. Base-call qualities are not available, and no considerably larger clone is one nucleotide away. From the germline V gene, CDR1 is MNHNS and CDR2 is SASEGT. Including the terminal cysteine and phenylalanine, the CDR3 comprises 13 residues. Just the 39-base CDR3 DNA is kept, in frame starting at base 1. V loses 7 bases at its end and J loses 4 bases; junction bases beyond the gene matches: 5. The sample is drawn from a study of T cells in Graves' hyperthyroidism and ophthalmopathy (dated by TCRdb to between 2018 and 2021). Background on the whole study: Peripheral blood samples were taken at initial diagnosis, before any treatment was given. TCR V-J signatures able to tell the groups apart were searched for in a discovery cohort of 100 patients, of whom more than 40 had Graves' ophthalmopathy and more than 55 had stable Graves' hyperthyroidism. Prospective prediction of ophthalmopathy was tested in an independent validation cohort consisting of some 18 hyperthyroidism patients and some 17 patients who later progressed to ophthalmopathy. The 90 or so discovery patients were randomly split 7:3 into training and test sets. Thyroid tissue and blood T-cell repertoires from about six Graves' hyperthyroidism patients were also compared in the study. Following sampling, methimazole starting at 30 mg daily was given to hyperthyroidism patients, and high-dose intravenous methylprednisolone was given to ophthalmopathy patients. According to the paper, TCR Vbeta CDR3 sequencing was carried out on about 140 peripheral blood samples, which came from some 41 ophthalmopathy, 80 or so hyperthyroidism and roughly 17 progressor patients. What the study reported, not specific to this receptor: Most expanded thyroid clonotypes (frequency above 0.001) were also detected in blood, suggesting blood repertoires may reflect thyroid immune responses. A 13 V-J signature model separated ophthalmopathy from stable hyperthyroidism, with approximately 87% sensitivity and just under 84% specificity in cross-validation and 80%/75% in testing. In validation, the model predicted progression to ophthalmopathy a median of about 5.9 months before onset, with about 64% sensitivity and almost 75% specificity. Sample size was not statistically predetermined, and investigators were not blinded to group allocation.

Ophthalmopathy patients had moderately to severely active disease, with a Clinical Activity Score of 3 or more, a NOSPECS grade of 4 or more, and a disease duration of less than 3 months. Patients with uncontrolled infections, other autoimmune diseases, pregnancy or lactation were excluded. Clinical symptoms, serum thyroxine and TRAb, thyroid ultrasound, and orbital computed tomography formed the basis for the diagnoses. Ficoll-Paque density gradient centrifugation was used to isolate PBMCs from around 10 ml of fresh peripheral blood. Trizol reagent was used to extract total RNA, and RNA quality was then checked on an Agilent 2100 Bioanalyzer. Amplification of TCR beta CDR3 regions was carried out from RNA transcripts. The TCR CDR3 was subjected to a first round of RT-PCR using the HTBI primer set and the Qiagen OneStep RT-PCR kit. Libraries were constructed in a second round of multiplex PCR, after which size selection and purification were performed. Libraries were sequenced paired-end with 100 bp reads on an Illumina HiSeq2000. The source study handled its data this way. Raw data were processed with SOAPnuke, discarding reads with adapters, uncalled bases, mean Phred below 15, or no exact constant-primer or identifier match. COPE v1.2.5 was used to merge the high-quality paired reads, and each unique nucleotide sequence was defined as a clonotype. MiTCR v1.1 was used to align clonotypes to the IMGT TRBV, TRBD and TRBJ reference segments. The analysis was restricted to V-J combinations with a frequency above 0.0001, which together covered about 99% of the repertoires. The TCS score was defined as F50 (clonal expansion) divided by E x V (chaos), with BLOSUM62-based TCRdist calculated between CDR3 peptides within each V-J. Welch's t-statistics and random forest reduced around 520 V-J features to around 14, which were used in a naive Bayes classifier (R e1071). Starting from the raw public reads, TCRdb applied fastp trimming at Q25, assembled clones with MiXCR and retained in-frame beta chains. Entries are consolidated by CDR3 protein sequence, retaining the most common genes and DNA. These V and J calls are TCRdb output, not the study's own analysis. Present in this sample are roughly 240,000 distinct CDR3 sequences, about a sixth of which were seen just once. The top ten clones comprise around 28% of the sample.

The origin of this receptor is a woman aged 18-29 years with Graves' ophthalmopathy. The sequencing input was blood. The chain couples TRBV6-1 to TRBJ1-2, and TRBD1 matches 8 of the central bases. Read as DNA, the sequence is TGTGCCAGCACTAAAGGGACAGGCTATGGCTACACCTTC. It specifies CASTKGTGYGYTF.